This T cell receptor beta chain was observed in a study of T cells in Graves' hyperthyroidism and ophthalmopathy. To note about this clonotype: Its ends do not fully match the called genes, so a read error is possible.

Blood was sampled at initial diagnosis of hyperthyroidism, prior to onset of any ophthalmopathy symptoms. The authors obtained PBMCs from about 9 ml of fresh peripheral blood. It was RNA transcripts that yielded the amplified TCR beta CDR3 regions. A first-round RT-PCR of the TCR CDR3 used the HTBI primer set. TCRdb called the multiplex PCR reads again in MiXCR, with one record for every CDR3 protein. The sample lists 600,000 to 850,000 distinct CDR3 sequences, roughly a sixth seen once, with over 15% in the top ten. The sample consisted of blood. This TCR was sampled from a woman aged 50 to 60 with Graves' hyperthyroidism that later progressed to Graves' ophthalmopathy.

CDR3 DNA: TGTGCTAGCAGCGCCACCGGGACCAACTCTTTTCAGTTCTTC. Its translation is CASSATGTNSFQFF. This chain joins TRBV7-7 and TRBJ2-1; D tentatively reads TRBD1 or TRBD2 (5 bases each). CDR1 and CDR2 (germline): SSHAT, FNYEAQ (reference sequence). This CDR3 has 14 amino acids.